A selection of T cell receptor beta chains follows, all from one sample in a study of OX40 agonist ivuxolimab in advanced cancers. Some clones are missing from TCRdb's copy, which holds only in-frame ones; the method was immunoSEQ multiplex PCR. This table has 70,000 to 80,000 clones, about 94% appearing once. The sequences come from CD4+ or CD8+ T cells sorted from blood, collected in a trial of the OX40 agonist ivuxolimab. These receptors were obtained from an adult with an advanced solid tumor such as melanoma, head and neck, liver or kidney cancer. CDR3s include the opening cysteine and the closing phenylalanine or tryptophan. D genes are given only for firm matches. Some rows mark clone size as missing; the rest say once, few, many or name a class of expanded clone.

CDR3aa: CASSYPGTGENIQYF
CDR3nt: TGTGCCAGCAGTTACCCCGGGACAGGGGAAAACATTCAGTACTTC
abundance: .
j_gene: TRBJ2-4
v_gene: TRBV6-6
d_gene: TRBD1

CDR3aa: CASSVGVVLAGEETQYF
CDR3nt: TGTGCCAGCAGCGTTGGAGTTGTACTAGCGGGAGAAGAGACCCAGTACTTC
abundance: .
j_gene: TRBJ2-5
v_gene: TRBV9
d_gene: TRBD2

CDR3aa: CSVVGGRVTDTQYF
CDR3nt: TGCAGCGTTGTGGGCGGGAGGGTGACAGATACGCAGTATTTT
abundance: .
j_gene: TRBJ2-3
v_gene: TRBV29-1
d_gene: TRBD2

CDR3aa: CASSLSVAGQPIYGYTF
CDR3nt: TGTGCCAGCAGCTTAAGCGTAGCCGGACAACCCATCTATGGCTACACCTTC
abundance: once
j_gene: TRBJ1-2
v_gene: TRBV7-3
d_gene: .

CDR3aa: CSVQPGAGGLGELFF
CDR3nt: TGCAGCGTTCAACCGGGGGCGGGAGGCCTCGGGGAGCTGTTTTTT
abundance: .
j_gene: TRBJ2-2
v_gene: TRBV29-1
d_gene: TRBD2

CDR3aa: CATSREKLFF
CDR3nt: TGTGCCACCAGCCGCGAAAAACTGTTTTTT
abundance: large
j_gene: TRBJ1-4
v_gene: TRBV15
d_gene: .

CDR3aa: CASSLLPGQGGWFDQPQHF
CDR3nt: TGTGCCAGCAGTTTATTGCCGGGACAGGGAGGGTGGTTCGATCAGCCCCAGCATTTT
abundance: .
j_gene: TRBJ1-5
v_gene: TRBV28
d_gene: TRBD1

CDR3aa: CASSLGASGNQPQHF
CDR3nt: TGTGCCAGCAGCTTAGGAGCCTCGGGCAATCAGCCCCAGCATTTT
abundance: once
j_gene: TRBJ1-5
v_gene: TRBV7-9
d_gene: .

CDR3aa: CASSQKSYLEAFF
CDR3nt: TGTGCCAGCAGCCAAAAGTCGTACCTTGAAGCTTTCTTT
abundance: .
j_gene: TRBJ1-1
v_gene: TRBV4-2
d_gene: .

CDR3aa: CASSLGGGQETQYF
CDR3nt: TGTGCCAGCAGCTTAGGAGGCGGGCAAGAGACCCAGTACTTC
abundance: .
j_gene: TRBJ2-5
v_gene: TRBV7-6
d_gene: .